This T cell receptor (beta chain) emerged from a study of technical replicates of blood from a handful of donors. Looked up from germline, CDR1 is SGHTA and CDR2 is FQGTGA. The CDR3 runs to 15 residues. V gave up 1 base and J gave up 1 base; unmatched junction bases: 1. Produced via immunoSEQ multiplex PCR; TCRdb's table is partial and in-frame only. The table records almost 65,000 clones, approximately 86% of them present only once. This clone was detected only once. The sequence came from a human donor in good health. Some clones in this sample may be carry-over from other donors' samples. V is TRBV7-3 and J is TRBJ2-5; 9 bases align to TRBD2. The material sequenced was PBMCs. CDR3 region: CASSLMRGGQETQYF. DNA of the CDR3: TGTGCCAGCAGCTTAATGCGGGGGGGCCAAGAGACCCAGTACTTC.